The T cell receptor (beta chain) under discussion was sequenced for a study of beta chain features in type 1 diabetes. Study-level background: Cell yields, gender and age were similar in healthy donors and patients. Study outcomes and limitations: No resolution was reached here on whether HLA type influences TCRB rearrangement. When Type 1 diabetes patients were examined, their TCRB CDR3s proved moderately but significantly shorter in all four CD4+ subsets. For type 1 diabetes patients, VDJ junctions showed fewer insertions and more deletions.

Points on this clone: Antigen specificity is unknown.

Expressed TCRB transcripts got sequenced, as all isolated RNA was reverse transcribed. Clones were read by immunoSEQ multiplex PCR, and TCRdb kept only the in-frame ones, dropping some. The sample yields about half a million clones, roughly 31% seen once. Sequences were obtained from naive CD4+ T cells from blood. The receptor was derived from a man younger than 35 in good health.

Written as DNA, the CDR3 is TGTGCCTGGAGTGTACCGACGGTAGCCAAAAACATTCAGTACTTC. It yields the protein CAWSVPTVAKNIQYF. The chain employs TRBV30 and TRBJ2-4; D is ambiguous. CDR3 size: 15 residues. Per the germline V gene, CDR1 is GTSNPN and CDR2 is SVGIG (reference sequence). Trimming took 0 bases from V and 0 from J, leaving 9 bases between them.